The 23 T cell receptor beta chains reported below all come from one sample, sequenced in a study of OX40 agonist ivuxolimab in advanced cancers. Here immunoSEQ multiplex PCR was the method, and the copy in TCRdb shows in-frame clones only, minus some. The table includes tens of thousands of clones, 88% detected once. This specimen consisted of CD4+ or CD8+ T cells sorted from blood, obtained in a trial of the OX40 agonist ivuxolimab. All receptors derive from an adult with an advanced solid tumor such as melanoma, head and neck, liver or kidney cancer.

The V gene is TRBV5-6, the J gene TRBJ1-2; TRBD1 matches 12 bases. Germline CDR1 reads SGHDT; CDR2 reads YYEEEE. V shed 4 bases, J shed 4 bases, and the junction held 5 bases outside the gene matches. The CDR3 is 15 residues long. The CDR3 DNA follows: TGTGCCAGCAGCCTCGGGACAGGGGGCGGCTATGGCTACACCTTC. It is translated as CASSLGTGGGYGYTF.

This rearrangement joins TRBV9 to TRBJ2-2; 9 bases are shared with TRBD2. Germline assignment: CDR1 SGDLS and CDR2 YYNGEE. After removal of 4 bases from V and 7 bases from J, the junction contained 8 bases not matched to a gene. This CDR3 comprises 15 residues. CDR3: CASSISGGRVGELFF. CDR3 DNA sequence: TGTGCCAGCAGCATTAGCGGGGGAAGAGTCGGGGAGCTGTTTTTT.

The rearrangement joins TRBV28 to TRBJ2-1, with 9 bases matching TRBD1. V dropped 4 bases and J dropped 1; count of bases not matched to a gene: 14. CDR3 length: 19 residues. The germline CDR1 and CDR2 sequences are MDHEN and SYDVKM. Here the CDR3 DNA reads TGTGCCAGCAGTTCCTACGGGACCGGACAGGGGCCTTCCTACAATGAGCAGTTCTTC. Its translation is CASSSYGTGQGPSYNEQFF.

V gene TRBV11-2 combines with J gene TRBJ2-5; D perhaps matches TRBD2 (7 bases). Trimming took 4 bases from V and 0 from J, leaving 21 bases between them. This CDR3 is 18 amino acids long. From germline, CDR1 is SGHAT and CDR2 FQNNGV. Here the CDR3 DNA reads TGTGCCAGCAGCTCCTTAGGGGGGGTGGCGGTGTACCAAGAGACCCAGTACTTC. It translates to CASSSLGGVAVYQETQYF.

This chain connects TRBV28 to TRBJ2-5; no reliable D call. Germline CDR1 is MDHEN and CDR2 is SYDVKM. This CDR3 region has 15 residues. The ends were cut back, 1 base at V and 1 base at J, with 10 bases in the middle. CDR3 DNA sequence: TGTGCCAGCAGTTTATCTTTGGGGTCCCAAGAGACCCAGTACTTC. Protein product: CASSLSLGSQETQYF.

V is TRBV27 and J is TRBJ2-7; D possibly uses TRBD1 or TRBD2 (6 bases each). This CDR3 contains 17 residues. Germline CDR1 reads MNHEY; CDR2 reads SMNVEV (reference sequence). Trimming left V 1 base short and J 5 bases short, with 21 bases between. The CDR3 region is CASSLLPTGSPGDEQYF. The DNA of the CDR3 is TGTGCCAGCAGTTTATTACCGACAGGTTCCCCGGGGGACGAGCAGTACTTC.

The chain recombines TRBV4-3 with TRBJ2-5, with no clear D. The CDR3 is 13 residues long. Germline CDR1 reads LGHNA; CDR2 reads YSLEER. Deletions cut 1 base from V and 4 bases from J, with 7 bases between. Here the CDR3 DNA reads TGCGCCAGCAGCCAAGGGCGTATAGAGACCCAGTACTTC. This sequence encodes CASSQGRIETQYF.

CDR3 DNA: TGCAGCGTTGAAGGGGGAGCAGGGTCGGAGCAGTACTTC. Its translation is CSVEGGAGSEQYF. J is TRBJ2-7 and V is TRBV29-1, with D possibly being TRBD1 or TRBD2 (5 bases each). The CDR3 extends over 13 amino acids. Germline values: CDR1 SQVTM, CDR2 ANQGSEA. V lost 1 base to trimming and J lost 7 bases, with 14 bases between them.

V gene TRBV9 combines with J gene TRBJ2-5; 7 positions match TRBD1. The CDR3 runs 15 residues. The germline V gene encodes CDR1 SGDLS and CDR2 YYNGEE. V trimming: 4 bases; J trimming: 2 bases; junction bases outside the gene matches: 8. CDR3 in DNA: TGTGCCAGCAGCACCGGGACAGCCATGCAAGAGACCCAGTACTTC. Its translation: CASSTGTAMQETQYF.

V is TRBV29-1 and J is TRBJ2-1; a possible D gene is TRBD1 (6 bases). Germline V gives CDR1 SQVTM, CDR2 ANQGSEA. The ends were cut back, 3 bases at V and 4 bases at J, with 16 bases in the middle. CDR3 length equals 15 residues. The CDR3, as DNA: TGCAGCGTTGATCTCGGACAGAGAGTGTACAATGAGCAGTTCTTC. As protein: CSVDLGQRVYNEQFF.

In its sample, this clone was seen once. The junction does not match germline at one end; this may be a read error. The V and J genes are TRBV11-2 and TRBJ2-7; no definite D call. Germline V gene sequence: CDR1 SGHAT, CDR2 FQNNGV. CDR3 length equals 14 residues. The CDR3 sequence: CATSYQVPSYEQYF. The CDR3 DNA is TGTGCCACCAGCTACCAGGTTCCCTCCTACGAGCAGTACTTC.

The chain carries TRBV19 and TRBJ1-2; D is unresolved. The CDR3 loop spans 11 amino acids. Trimming left V 10 bases short and J 4 bases short, with 10 bases between. Germline CDR1 and CDR2: LNHDA and SQIVND (reference sequence). The CDR3 region is CATRWGYGYTF. CDR3 DNA: TGTGCCACCCGATGGGGCTATGGCTACACCTTC.

The chain has TRBV30 and TRBJ2-2; D could derive from TRBD1 or TRBD2 (5 bases each). Deletions cut 5 bases from V and 6 bases from J, with 13 bases between. The CDR3 spans 13 residues. From germline, CDR1 is GTSNPN and CDR2 SVGIG (reference sequence). CDR3 nucleotide sequence: TGTGCCTGGGAGGTGGGGACGGCCGGGGAGCTGTTTTTT. Translated: CAWEVGTAGELFF.

The chain couples TRBV5-5 to TRBJ1-5, with D possibly TRBD1 on 5 matching bases. V was cut by 4 bases and J by 4 bases, with 12 bases left in between. The CDR3 has 14 residues. Looked up from germline, CDR1 is SGHKS and CDR2 is YYEKEE (reference sequence). CDR3 sequence: CASSPYRSNQPQHF. The CDR3 DNA is TGTGCCAGCAGCCCCTACAGGAGTAATCAGCCCCAGCATTTT. Full variable domain (rest looked up from reference TRBV5-5 and TRBJ1-5): DAGVTQSPTHLIKTRGQQVTLRCSPISGHKSVSWYQQVLGQGPQFIFQYYEKEERGRGNFPDRFSARQFPNYSSELNVNALLLGDSALYLCASSPYRSNQPQHFGDGTRLSIL.

For the CDR3, the DNA is TGTGCCAGCAGCGCATCCACCAATGAGCAGTTCTTC. Translated: CASSASTNEQFF. This chain uses TRBV9 with TRBJ2-1, with D unclear. V was trimmed by 3 bases and J by 6 bases, leaving 7 bases between them. This CDR3 is 12 amino acids long. Germline assignment: CDR1 SGDLS and CDR2 YYNGEE.

The chain joins TRBV28 to TRBJ2-7, with 14 positions matching TRBD2. The J segment lost 2 bases and the V segment lost 6 bases, leaving 6 bases of the junction unmatched. The CDR3 is 16 amino acids. The germline V gene has CDR1 MDHEN and CDR2 SYDVKM. CDR3 coding DNA: TGTGCCAGCAGCCGCCGGACTAGCGGGGGGACCTACGAGCAGTACTTC. Translating it yields CASSRRTSGGTYEQYF.

CDR3 loop: CASRPGPQPSPLHF. The CDR3 bases are TGTGCCAGCAGGCCGGGACCTCAACCTTCACCCCTCCACTTT. The genes are TRBV28 and TRBJ1-6; perhaps TRBD1 as D (5 bases). V lost 6 bases, J lost 9 bases, and 15 bases lay in between. This CDR3 has 14 residues. Germline V gene lookup returns CDR1 MDHEN and CDR2 SYDVKM.

The CDR3 here is CASSEGGDTQYF. DNA for the CDR3: TGTGCCAGCAGTGAAGGGGGAGATACGCAGTATTTT. This chain connects TRBV6-1 to TRBJ2-3; D remains unclear. V was cut by 1 base and J by 5 bases, with 4 bases left in between. Germline V gene lookup returns CDR1 MNHNS and CDR2 SASEGT. This CDR3 is built from 12 residues.

CDR3 in amino acids: CASLPFGGGDYGYTF. CDR3 nucleotides: TGTGCCAGTTTGCCCTTTGGTGGAGGGGACTATGGCTACACCTTC. The chain links TRBV19 to TRBJ1-2, with a weak D call TRBD1 (5 bases). The germline CDR1 and CDR2 sequences are LNHDA and SQIVND (reference sequence). The CDR3 runs to 15 residues. Deletions cut 8 bases from V and 3 bases from J, with 19 bases between.

This sequence joins TRBV7-6 and TRBJ2-3; 9 positions agree with TRBD2. The CDR3 sequence is 17 residues long. CDR1 SGHVS and CDR2 FNYEAQ come from the germline V gene. The trim removed 5 bases at V and 1 base at J, leaving 10 bases unmatched. CDR3 in amino acids: CASSLTPSGAGTDTQYF. Here the CDR3 DNA reads TGTGCCAGCAGCCTAACCCCTAGCGGGGCAGGCACAGATACGCAGTATTTT.

This chain joins TRBV4-3 and TRBJ1-2, with D perhaps matching TRBD1 (6 bases). The germline gives CDR1 LGHNA, CDR2 YSLEER. This CDR3 comprises 16 residues. V lost 0 bases, J lost 4 bases, and 15 bases lay in between. DNA for the CDR3: TGCGCCAGCAGCCAAGAGTTTCCAGGGACAAGCTATGGCTACACCTTC. Residues: CASSQEFPGTSYGYTF.

The chain recombines TRBV10-2 with TRBJ1-4, with D hard to call. Germline CDR1 and CDR2: WSHSY and SAAADI. The CDR3 covers 12 residues. Trimming left V 3 bases short and J 8 bases short, with 7 bases between. The CDR3 DNA sequence: TGCGCCAGCAGTGAATGGAGCGAAAAACTGTTTTTT. This sequence encodes CASSEWSEKLFF.

In this sample, this clone turned up a few times. V and J are TRBV4-3 and TRBJ1-2; D unclear. Germline V CDR1 and CDR2: LGHNA, YSLEER. This CDR3 comprises 16 residues. The ends were cut back, 4 bases at V and 6 bases at J, with 21 bases in the middle. In DNA, the CDR3 is TGCGCCAGCAGCCCCAATAAAGCAACAGTGTGGGATGGCTACACCTTC. Translated: CASSPNKATVWDGYTF.